The TCR beta chain under discussion was sequenced for a study of human T cells and chemical hapten exposure. It was the library that attached unique molecular identifiers to individual cDNA molecules. Per the original methods: The median was roughly 100,000 TCRs per sample, ranging roughly 20,000 to 690,600. TCRdb recomputed calls from the RACE reads with MiXCR, one row per CDR3 protein. These V and J calls are TCRdb output, not the study's own analysis. Here the sample spans around 130,000 distinct CDR3 sequences, about 8.2% being singletons. Study-level results: No alteration of TCRs above 1 in 1000 frequency was seen with DPC sensitization.

In this sample, this clonotype turned up a few times. What it binds is unknown. The time point was: healthy volunteer bleed at 2 weeks. Total RNA was isolated from whole blood that had not been fractionated. The CDR3 spans 13 residues. V was cut by 1 base and J by 9 bases, with 10 bases left in between. Germline V gene data show CDR1 as SGHAT and CDR2 as FQNNGV. The sample comprised whole blood. This receptor was identified in a male donor in good health. Some clones in this sample may be carry-over from other donors' samples. The V and J genes are TRBV11-2 and TRBJ2-1; D remains unclear. The CDR3 is CASSLAPMSEQFF. The CDR3 coding sequence is TGTGCCAGCAGCTTAGCCCCAATGAGTGAGCAGTTCTTC. The whole variable domain, filled in from reference TRBV11-2 and TRBJ2-1, reads EAGVAQSPRYKIIEKRQSVAFWCNPISGHATLYWYQQILGQGPKLLIQFQNNGVVDDSQLPKDRFSAERLKGVDSTLKIQPAKLEDSAVYLCASSLAPMSEQFFGPGTRLTVL.